This TCR beta chain was profiled in a study of graft-versus-host responses after intestinal transplantation. Per the germline V gene, CDR1 is MNHEY and CDR2 is SMNVEV (reference sequence). V lost 2 bases to trimming and J lost 0 bases, with 8 bases between them. CDR3 size: 15 residues. Profiled with immunoSEQ multiplex PCR; TCRdb holds only in-frame clones, not every one. The data contain roughly 20,000 clones, 50% to 65% of them singletons. The genes are TRBV27 and TRBJ2-4; tentative D call: TRBD1 (5 bases). The origin of this receptor is a human patient who received an intestinal transplant. The sequences come from alloreactive CD4+ T cells from a mixed lymphocyte reaction culture, collected before intestinal transplant. Indicated subset: CFSE-low proliferating T cells sorted from roughly six-day pre-transplant mixed lymphocyte reaction (GvH or HvG direction). The CDR3 coding sequence is TGTGCCAGCAGTTTAGTGGGGCTAGCCAAAAACATTCAGTACTTC. This gives the protein CASSLVGLAKNIQYF.